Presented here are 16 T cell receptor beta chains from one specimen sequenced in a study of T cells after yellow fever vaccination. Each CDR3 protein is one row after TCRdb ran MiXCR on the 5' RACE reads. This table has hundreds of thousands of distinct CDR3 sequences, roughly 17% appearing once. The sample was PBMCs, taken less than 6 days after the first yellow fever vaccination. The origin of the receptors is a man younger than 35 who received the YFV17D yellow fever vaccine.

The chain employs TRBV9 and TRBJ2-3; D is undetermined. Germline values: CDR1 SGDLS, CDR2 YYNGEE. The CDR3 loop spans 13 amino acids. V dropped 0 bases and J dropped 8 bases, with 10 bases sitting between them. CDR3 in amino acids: CASSVASSGTQYF. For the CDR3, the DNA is TGTGCCAGCAGCGTAGCTTCTAGTGGTACGCAGTATTTT.

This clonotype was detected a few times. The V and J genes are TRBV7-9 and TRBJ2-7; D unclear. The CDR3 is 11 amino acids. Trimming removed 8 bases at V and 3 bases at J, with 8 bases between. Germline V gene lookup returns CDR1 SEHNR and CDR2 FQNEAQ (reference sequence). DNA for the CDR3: TGTGCCAGCGGGGTCATCTACGAGCAGTACGTC. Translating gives CASGVIYEQYV.

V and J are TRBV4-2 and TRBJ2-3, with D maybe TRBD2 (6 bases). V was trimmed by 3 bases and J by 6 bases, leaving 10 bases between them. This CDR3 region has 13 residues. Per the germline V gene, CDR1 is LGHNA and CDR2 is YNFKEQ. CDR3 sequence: CASSHGTSDTQYF. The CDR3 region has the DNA TGTGCCAGCAGCCACGGGACTTCTGATACGCAGTATTTT.

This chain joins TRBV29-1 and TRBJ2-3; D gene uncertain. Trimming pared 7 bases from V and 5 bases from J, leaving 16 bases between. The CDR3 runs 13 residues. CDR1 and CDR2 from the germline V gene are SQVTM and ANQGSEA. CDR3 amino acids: CSDADSTRDTQYF. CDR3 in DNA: TGCAGCGACGCCGATTCGACGCGAGATACGCAGTATTTT.

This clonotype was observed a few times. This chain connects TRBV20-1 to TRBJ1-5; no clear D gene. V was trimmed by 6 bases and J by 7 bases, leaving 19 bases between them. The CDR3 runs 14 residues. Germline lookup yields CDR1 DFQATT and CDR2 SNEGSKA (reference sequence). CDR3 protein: CSARMGSAEQPQHF. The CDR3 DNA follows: TGCAGTGCCCGAATGGGGTCCGCGGAGCAGCCCCAGCATTTT.

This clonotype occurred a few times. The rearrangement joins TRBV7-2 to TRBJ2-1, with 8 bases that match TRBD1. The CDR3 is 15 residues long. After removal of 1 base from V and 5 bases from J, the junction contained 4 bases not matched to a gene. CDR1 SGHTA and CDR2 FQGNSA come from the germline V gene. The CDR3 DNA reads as TGTGCCAGCAGCTTAGTCGGGACAGGTAACAATGAGCAGTTCTTC. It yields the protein CASSLVGTGNNEQFF. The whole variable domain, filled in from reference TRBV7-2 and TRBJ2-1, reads GAGVSQSPSNKVTEKGKDVELRCDPISGHTALYWYRQSLGQGLEFLIYFQGNSAPDKSGLPSDRFSAERTGGSVSTLTIQRTQQEDSAVYLCASSLVGTGNNEQFFGPGTRLTVL.

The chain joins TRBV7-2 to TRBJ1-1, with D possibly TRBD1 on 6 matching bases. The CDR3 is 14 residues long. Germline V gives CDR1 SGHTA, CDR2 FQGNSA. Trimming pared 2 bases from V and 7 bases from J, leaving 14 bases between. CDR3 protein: CASSLLGGHLEAFF. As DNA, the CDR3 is TGTGCCAGCAGCTTACTGGGGGGCCACCTTGAAGCTTTCTTT.

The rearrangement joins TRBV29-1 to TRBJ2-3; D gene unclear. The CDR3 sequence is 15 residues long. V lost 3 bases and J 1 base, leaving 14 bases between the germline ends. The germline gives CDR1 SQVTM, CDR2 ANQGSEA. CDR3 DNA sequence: TGCAGCGTTGATACCGGATTCCCCCGCACAGATACGCAGTATTTT. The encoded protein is CSVDTGFPRTDTQYF.

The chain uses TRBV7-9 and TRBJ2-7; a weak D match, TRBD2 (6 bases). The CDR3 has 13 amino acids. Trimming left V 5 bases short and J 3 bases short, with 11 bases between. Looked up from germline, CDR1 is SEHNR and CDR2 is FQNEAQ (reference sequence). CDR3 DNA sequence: TGTGCCAGCAGCCGGGACTCGAACTACGAGCAGTACGTC. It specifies CASSRDSNYEQYV.

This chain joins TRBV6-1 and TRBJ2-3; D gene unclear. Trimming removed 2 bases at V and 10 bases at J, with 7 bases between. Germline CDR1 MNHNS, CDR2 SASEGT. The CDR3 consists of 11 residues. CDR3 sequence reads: CASSENPPQYF. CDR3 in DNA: TGTGCCAGCAGTGAAAACCCTCCGCAGTATTTT.

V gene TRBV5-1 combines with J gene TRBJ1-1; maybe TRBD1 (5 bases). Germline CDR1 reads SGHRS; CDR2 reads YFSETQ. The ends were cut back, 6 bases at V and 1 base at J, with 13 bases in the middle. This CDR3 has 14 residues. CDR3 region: CASILGPGNTEAFF. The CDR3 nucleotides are TGCGCCAGCATCCTGGGGCCTGGGAACACTGAAGCTTTCTTT.

CDR3 region: CAWSVTLNQPQHF. The CDR3 bases are TGTGCCTGGAGTGTAACCCTTAATCAGCCCCAGCATTTT. The chain couples TRBV30 to TRBJ1-5, with D hard to call. Germline V gene lookup returns CDR1 GTSNPN and CDR2 SVGIG (reference sequence). The length of the CDR3 is 13 residues. The V gene lost 0 bases and the J gene lost 4 bases, with 7 bases spanning the gap.

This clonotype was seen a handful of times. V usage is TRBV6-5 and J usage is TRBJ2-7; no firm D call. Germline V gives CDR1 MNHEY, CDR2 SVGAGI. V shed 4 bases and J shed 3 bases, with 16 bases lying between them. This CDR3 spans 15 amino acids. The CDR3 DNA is TGTGCCAGCAGTTTCGGTCAGGCCATTATCTACGAGCAGTACGTC. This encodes CASSFGQAIIYEQYV.

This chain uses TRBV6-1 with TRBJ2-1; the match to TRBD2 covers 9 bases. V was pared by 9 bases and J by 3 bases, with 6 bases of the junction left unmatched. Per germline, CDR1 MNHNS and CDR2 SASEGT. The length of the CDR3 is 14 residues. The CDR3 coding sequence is TGTGCCAGTTTAGCGGGGGCCTTCTACAATGAGCAGTTCTTC. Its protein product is CASLAGAFYNEQFF.

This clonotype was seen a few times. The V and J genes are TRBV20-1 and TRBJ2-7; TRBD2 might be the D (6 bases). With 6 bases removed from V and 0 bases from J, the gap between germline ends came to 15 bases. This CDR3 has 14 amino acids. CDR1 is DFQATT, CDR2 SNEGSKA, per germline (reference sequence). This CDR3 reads CSAPGKGGSYEQYV. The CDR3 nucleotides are TGCAGTGCCCCGGGGAAGGGAGGCTCCTACGAGCAGTACGTC.

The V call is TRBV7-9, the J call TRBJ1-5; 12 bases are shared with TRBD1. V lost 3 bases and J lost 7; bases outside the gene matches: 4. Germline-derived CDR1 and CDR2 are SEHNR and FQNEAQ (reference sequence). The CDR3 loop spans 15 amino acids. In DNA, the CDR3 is TGTGCCAGCAGCTTGGGGACAGGGGGCAGCCAGCCCCAGCATTTT. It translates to CASSLGTGGSQPQHF. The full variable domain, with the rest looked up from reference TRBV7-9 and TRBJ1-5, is DTGVSQNPRHKITKRGQNVTFRCDPISEHNRLYWYRQTLGQGPEFLTYFQNEAQLEKSRLLSDRFSAERPKGSFSTLEIQRTEQGDSAMYLCASSLGTGGSQPQHFGDGTRLSIL.